This TCR beta chain was sequenced during a study of identical twins. About this clonotype: Its antigen is undetermined.

Healthy Caucasians provided all donations. Study findings and constraints: There was more out-of-frame TCR alpha sharing in monozygotic twins than models estimated. Conclusions came from cross-sectional statistical analysis, not from following the same donors.

The CDR3 covers 11 residues. Trimming stripped 5 bases from V and 4 bases from J, with 8 bases between. Germline loops: CDR1 GTSNPN, CDR2 SVGIG (reference sequence). Template switching added a universal primer binding site, and final cDNA carried unique molecular identifiers. TCRdb redid the calling of the 5' RACE reads with MiXCR, one entry per CDR3 protein. The sample records some 330,000 distinct CDR3 sequences, roughly 9% being singletons. Input material: naive T cells sorted from blood. The receptor comes from a woman aged 45 to 65 in good health. This sequence joins TRBV30 and TRBJ1-1; D is possibly TRBD1 (5 bases). CDR3 DNA sequence: TGTGCCTGGGACGGGGGCACTGAAGCTTTCTTT. Its protein product is CAWDGGTEAFF. Supplemented by reference TRBV30 and TRBJ1-1, the full variable domain reads SQTIHQWPATLVQPVGSPLSLECTVEGTSNPNLYWYRQAAGRGLQLLFYSVGIGQISSEVPQNLSASRPQDRQFILSSKKLLLSDSGFYLCAWDGGTEAFFGQGTRLTVV.